Listed here are 16 T cell receptor beta chains from one sample, sequenced in a study of T cells in Graves' hyperthyroidism and ophthalmopathy. Researchers amplified the TCR beta CDR3 regions from RNA transcripts. The study used the HTBI primer set for a first-round RT-PCR of the TCR CDR3. TCRdb ran MiXCR on the multiplex PCR reads and lists one entry per CDR3 protein. The repertoire holds a few hundred thousand distinct CDR3 sequences, about 43% seen once, with more than 7% in the top ten. Sequencing used peripheral blood or thyroid tissue (not recorded which). All receptors come from a woman under 30 with Graves' hyperthyroidism.

This clonotype has a handful of counts. The chain links TRBV7-3 to TRBJ2-3, with TRBD2 matching 8 bases. Germline V CDR1 and CDR2: SGHTA, FQGTGA. Germline trimming cut 0 bases from V and 4 bases from J; bases unmatched to any gene: 3. There are 15 residues in the CDR3. The CDR3 region has the DNA TGTGCCAGCAGCTTAACTAGCGGGATGGCAGATACGCAGTATTTT. Translation gives CASSLTSGMADTQYF.

This clonotype showed up just a few times. The rearrangement links TRBV27 to TRBJ1-5, with 9 bases fitting TRBD1. J lost 5 bases, V lost 0 bases, and 5 bases had no gene match. CDR3 length equals 16 residues. CDR1 and CDR2 (germline): MNHEY, SMNVEV (reference sequence). The CDR3 nucleotides read TGTGCCAGCAGTTTATCCGGGACAGGGACCCATCAGCCCCAGCATTTT. Translated, it gives CASSLSGTGTHQPQHF.

This clonotype was counted at least ten times. The rearrangement links TRBV7-8 to TRBJ1-1; the D is unclear. The CDR3 has 15 amino acids. Trimming removed 1 base at V and 3 bases at J, with 12 bases between. Germline CDR1 is SGHVS and CDR2 is FQNEAQ. CDR3 loop: CASSLDKGPYTEAFF. CDR3 DNA sequence: TGTGCCAGCAGCTTAGACAAAGGCCCCTACACTGAAGCTTTCTTT.

V gene TRBV19 combines with J gene TRBJ2-5; 8 bases align to TRBD1. CDR1 and CDR2 from the germline V gene are LNHDA and SQIVND (reference sequence). V lost 8 bases, J lost 4 bases, and 18 bases stayed unmatched. The CDR3 contains 17 residues. CDR3: CASGRPGQGSQGETQYF. CDR3 nucleotides: TGTGCCAGTGGTCGTCCCGGACAGGGCTCCCAGGGAGAGACCCAGTACTTC. Combining the CDR3 with reference TRBV19 and TRBJ2-5 gives the whole variable domain DGGITQSPKYLFRKEGQNVTLSCEQNLNHDAMYWYRQDPGQGLRLIYYSQIVNDFQKGDIAEGYSVSREKKESFPLTVTSAQKNPTAFYLCASGRPGQGSQGETQYFGPGTRLLVL.

The chain recombines TRBV9 with TRBJ2-6, with TRBD1 matching 7 bases. This CDR3 comprises 18 residues. J was trimmed by 5 bases and V by 1 base; bases with no gene match: 12. In germline, CDR1 is SGDLS, CDR2 YYNGEE. DNA of the CDR3: TGTGCCAGCAGCGTACATATAGCAGGGACAGCGAGGGCCAACGTCCTGACTTTC. Translated: CASSVHIAGTARANVLTF.

The V gene is TRBV24-1, the J gene TRBJ1-2; 10 bases fit TRBD1. There are 14 residues in the CDR3. Germline assignment: CDR1 KGHDR and CDR2 SFDVKD. V shed 4 bases, J shed 7 bases, and the junction held 5 bases outside the gene matches. DNA for the CDR3: TGTGCCACCAGTGACTCCGGGACAGGGGCTGGCTACACCTTC. This encodes CATSDSGTGAGYTF.

Remarks on this clonotype: This CDR3 is missing its conserved last phenylalanine or tryptophan, likely due to a read error. The DNA is left out, because the CDR3 cannot be placed on it with certainty; the CDR3 is given as TCRdb lists it. This chain connects TRBV10-3 to TRBJ1-1. The CDR3 length equals 8 residues, ends included. Germline V CDR1 and CDR2: ENHRY, SYGVKD. The CDR3 reads CAISESIS.

This clonotype came up many times. The chain carries TRBV6-5 and TRBJ1-6, with TRBD1 matching over 7 bases. Unmatched junction bases numbered 6, after V lost 4 bases and J lost 9 bases. CDR1 is MNHEY, CDR2 SVGAGI, per germline. The CDR3 sequence is 14 residues long. The CDR3 is CASSSTGEVSPLHF. For the CDR3, the DNA is TGTGCCAGCAGTTCCACAGGGGAGGTTTCACCCCTCCACTTT.

The V gene is TRBV5-6, the J gene TRBJ1-5; the match to TRBD1 covers 9 bases. The junction had 5 bases not matched to a gene; V was cut back by 1 base and J by 0 bases. There are 17 residues in the CDR3. Per germline, CDR1 SGHDT and CDR2 YYEEEE. The DNA for the CDR3 is TGTGCCAGCAGCTTGAAGACAGGGGGTTATAGCAATCAGCCCCAGCATTTT. This gives the protein CASSLKTGGYSNQPQHF.

The V and J genes are TRBV7-8 and TRBJ2-5, with 11 bases aligning to TRBD2. The CDR3 extends over 16 amino acids. The trim removed 1 base at V and 5 bases at J, leaving 6 bases unmatched. In germline, CDR1 is SGHVS, CDR2 FQNEAQ. CDR3 DNA sequence: TGTGCCAGCAGCTTAGGTGGGACTAGCGGTTTGGAGACCCAGTACTTC. Protein sequence: CASSLGGTSGLETQYF.

The chain combines TRBV2 with TRBJ2-5; the D call may be TRBD1 or TRBD2 (5 bases each). Germline assignment: CDR1 SNHLY and CDR2 FYNNEI. This CDR3 spans 15 amino acids. Trimming cost V 4 bases and J 3 bases, with 15 bases left between them. The DNA for the CDR3 is TGTGCCAGCAGTGGAGGGGAGATGGAGGAAGAGACCCAGTACTTC. Its translation: CASSGGEMEEETQYF.

This clonotype appeared many times. This chain's CDR3 is CASSLGNTGAGNTIYF. DNA for the CDR3: TGTGCCAGCAGCCTAGGAAATACAGGGGCTGGAAACACCATATATTTT. This rearrangement joins TRBV11-3 to TRBJ1-3; 7 bases align to TRBD1. J lost 2 bases, V lost 5 bases, and 9 bases had no gene match. Germline V gene lookup returns CDR1 SGHNT and CDR2 YENEEA. The CDR3 length is 16 residues.

This clonotype came up a few times. With a much larger clone just one base away, this may be a read error. The CDR3 DNA is TGTGCCATCAGTTCCGGGGAGCTGTTTTTT. Amino acids: CAISSGELFF. The chain combines TRBV10-3 with TRBJ2-2, with D uncertain. CDR1 and CDR2 from the germline V gene are ENHRY and SYGVKD. The V and J ends lost 5 bases and 6 bases respectively, with 1 base between them. The CDR3 consists of 10 residues.

The V gene is TRBV20-1, the J gene TRBJ1-4, with D tentatively TRBD1 (6 bases). Between the trimmed V and J ends, which lost 5 bases and 8 bases, there was a span of 18 bases. The CDR3 has 14 amino acids. CDR1 and CDR2 (germline): DFQATT, SNEGSKA (reference sequence). In DNA, the CDR3 is TGCAGTGCTCGGGGAGGGCAGGGGTACGAAAAACTGTTTTTT. Translation: CSARGGQGYEKLFF.

This clonotype was recorded many times. This sequence joins TRBV6-1 and TRBJ2-7; 8 bases fit TRBD1. J gave up 4 bases and V 1 base, and 6 bases lay outside the gene matches. The CDR3 loop spans 15 amino acids. From germline, CDR1 is MNHNS and CDR2 SASEGT. CDR3 sequence (DNA): TGTGCCAGCAGTGAAGGTCCAGGGGGCAGGTACGAGCAGTACTTC. This sequence encodes CASSEGPGGRYEQYF.

This clonotype was recorded many times. V gene TRBV29-1 combines with J gene TRBJ1-1; 7 bases agree with TRBD1. In germline, CDR1 is SQVTM, CDR2 ANQGSEA. J was trimmed by 10 bases and V by 6 bases; bases with no gene match: 8. This CDR3 contains 11 residues. The CDR3 bases are TGCAGCGTAGTACGGACAGGCCGAGCTTTCTTT. This encodes CSVVRTGRAFF.